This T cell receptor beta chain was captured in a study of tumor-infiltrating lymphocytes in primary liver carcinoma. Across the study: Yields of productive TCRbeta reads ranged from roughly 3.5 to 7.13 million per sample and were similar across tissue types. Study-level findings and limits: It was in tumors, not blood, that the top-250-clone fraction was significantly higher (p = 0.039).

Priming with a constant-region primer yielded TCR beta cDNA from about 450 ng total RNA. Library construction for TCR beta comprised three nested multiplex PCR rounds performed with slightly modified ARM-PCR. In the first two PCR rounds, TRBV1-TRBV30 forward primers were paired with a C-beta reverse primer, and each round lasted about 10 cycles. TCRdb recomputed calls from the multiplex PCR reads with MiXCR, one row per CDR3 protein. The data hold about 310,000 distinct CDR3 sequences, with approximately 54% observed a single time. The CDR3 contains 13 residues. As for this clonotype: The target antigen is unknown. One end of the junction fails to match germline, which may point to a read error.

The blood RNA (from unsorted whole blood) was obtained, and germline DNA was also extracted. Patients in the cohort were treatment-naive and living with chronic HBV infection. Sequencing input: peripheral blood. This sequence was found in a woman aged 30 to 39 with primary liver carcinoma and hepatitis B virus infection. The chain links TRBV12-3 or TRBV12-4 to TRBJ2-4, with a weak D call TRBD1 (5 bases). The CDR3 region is CVSSLQGGNIQYF. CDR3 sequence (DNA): TGTGTCAGCAGTCTCCAGGGTGGGAACATCCAGTACTTC.